Listed below are T cell receptor beta chains from one sample, sequenced in a study of brain T cells in children with intractable seizures. Generated by immunoSEQ multiplex PCR, the TCRdb table keeps only in-frame clones and is missing some. The data hold tens of thousands of clones, with around nine tenths observed a single time. Here the sequenced sample was peripheral blood, taken at surgery. The receptors originated from a girl between 2 and 10 years old with Rasmussen encephalitis and intractable seizures. Both conserved end residues are part of each CDR3. D genes are given only for firm matches. A clone size is listed for some rows: how often the clone was seen (once, few, many), or a class if it is expanded.

cdr3_length,j_call,v_call,d_call,clone_size,cdr3_nt,cdr3_aa
16,TRBJ1-3,TRBV18,TRBD1,.,TGTGCCAGCTCATCGGCCGGGACAGTTGTAGGAAACACCATATATTTT,CASSSAGTVVGNTIYF
18,TRBJ2-1,TRBV25-1,TRBD2,.,TGTGCCAGCAGTGGAACTAGCGGGAGGGGTCTCCGCTACAATGAGCAGTTCTTC,CASSGTSGRGLRYNEQFF
14,TRBJ2-7,TRBV4-2,.,.,TGTGCCAGCAGCCAAGGACTTCGCTCGAACGGGCAGTACTTC,CASSQGLRSNGQYF
17,TRBJ2-2,TRBV11-2,TRBD2,.,TGTGCCAGCAGCCAGGGGCTAGCGGGGGAGTACACCGGGGAGCTGTTTTTT,CASSQGLAGEYTGELFF
16,TRBJ2-1,TRBV3-1/TRBV3-2,.,.,TGTGCCAGCAGCCCGATGGGTAGGGGGTCCTACAATGAGCAGTTCTTC,CASSPMGRGSYNEQFF
13,TRBJ2-7,TRBV9,.,.,TGTGCCAGCAGCCTTGGGGGGCTCTACGAGCAGTACTTC,CASSLGGLYEQYF
16,TRBJ1-4,TRBV2,TRBD1,.,TGTGCCAGCAGTGAAGATGGGACAGGGGATAATGAAAAACTGTTTTTT,CASSEDGTGDNEKLFF
15,TRBJ1-1,TRBV19,TRBD1,.,TGTGCCAGTAGGGTCCCGGGACAGGTAAACACTGAAGCTTTCTTT,CASRVPGQVNTEAFF
15,TRBJ1-1,TRBV7-9,.,.,TGTGCCAGCAGCTTAAGGTCGGGGCCGGTCACTGAAGCTTTCTTT,CASSLRSGPVTEAFF
17,TRBJ2-5,TRBV14,TRBD1,.,TGTGCCAGCAGTCAGAGGATGAAACAGGGGTTAGGGGAGACCCAGTACTTC,CASSQRMKQGLGETQYF
16,TRBJ1-2,TRBV7-3,TRBD1,few,TGTGCCAGCAGCTTTAAGACCGGGACAGGGGGCGAAGGCTACACCTTC,CASSFKTGTGGEGYTF
12,TRBJ1-6,TRBV27,.,once,TGTGCCAGCAGTTTTTATAATTCACCCCTCCACTTT,CASSFYNSPLHF
14,TRBJ1-6,TRBV25-1,.,.,TGTGCCAGCAGGGGTGTCGACAATAATTCACCCCTCCACTTT,CASRGVDNNSPLHF
16,TRBJ1-1,TRBV12-5,.,.,TGTGCTAGTGGTTTGGGGGGACAAGCCCTGAACACTGAAGCTTTCTTT,CASGLGGQALNTEAFF
13,TRBJ1-4,TRBV28,.,.,TGTGCCAGCATGGGGCAGGGAAATGAAAAACTGTTTTTT,CASMGQGNEKLFF
15,TRBJ2-1,TRBV7-2,TRBD2,.,TGTGCCAGCAGCGAGAGCGGGAGTTCCTACAATGAGCAGTTCTTC,CASSESGSSYNEQFF
17,TRBJ1-5,TRBV28,.,.,TGTGCCAGCAGTTTAAACCCCGAACCGGGGGTCAAGAGGCCCCAGCATTTT,CASSLNPEPGVKRPQHF
15,TRBJ2-5,TRBV7-7,TRBD2,.,TGTGCCAGCAGCTTAGCCGGGACTAGCGAAGAGACCCAGTACTTC,CASSLAGTSEETQYF
15,TRBJ2-5,TRBV19,.,.,TGTGCCAGTAGTATAGCGGCCGTTAAAACGGAGACCCAGTACTTC,CASSIAAVKTETQYF
14,TRBJ1-3,TRBV5-1,.,.,TGCGCCAGCAGCTACGGGACCTCTGGAAACACCATATATTTT,CASSYGTSGNTIYF
15,TRBJ2-1,TRBV28,.,.,TGTGCCAGCAGGTCCGGTCAGAGCTCCTACAATGAGCAGTTCTTC,CASRSGQSSYNEQFF
12,TRBJ2-5,TRBV18,.,.,TGTGCCAGCGGGACATTCCAAGAGACCCAGTACTTC,CASGTFQETQYF
15,TRBJ2-5,TRBV6-1,.,.,TGTGCCAGCAGTGAAGCATTGGGGCTTCAAGAGACCCAGTACTTC,CASSEALGLQETQYF
15,TRBJ1-1,TRBV5-1,TRBD1,.,TGCGCCAGCAGCCAACGGACAGGGATTTTCACTGAAGCTTTCTTT,CASSQRTGIFTEAFF
13,TRBJ1-5,TRBV18,.,.,TGTGCCAGCTCACCACAGGGTAATCAGCCCCAGCATTTT,CASSPQGNQPQHF
13,TRBJ2-3,TRBV19,TRBD2,.,TGTGCCAGTAGCCGCGGACTAGCTGGTACGCAGTATTTT,CASSRGLAGTQYF
17,TRBJ1-1,TRBV4-2,.,once,TGTGCCAGCAGCCAAGTCCAGGACCTGGCCCTAAACACTGAAGCTTTCTTT,CASSQVQDLALNTEAFF
13,TRBJ2-7,TRBV28,.,.,TGTGCCAGCAGTTTCGACGGCACCTACGAGCAGTACTTC,CASSFDGTYEQYF
15,TRBJ1-4,TRBV7-9,.,.,TGTGCCAGCAGCCACGCACAGGCAACTAATGAAAAACTGTTTTTT,CASSHAQATNEKLFF
14,TRBJ2-7,TRBV6-4,.,.,TGTGCCAGCAAAGGTACAGGTTACTCCTACGAGCAGTACTTC,CASKGTGYSYEQYF
16,TRBJ2-7,TRBV7-3,TRBD2,.,TGTGCCAGCAGCTTCCGACTAGCGGGGGTATCCTACGAGCAGTACTTC,CASSFRLAGVSYEQYF
12,TRBJ1-6,TRBV28,.,.,TGTGCCAGCAGTCAAAATAATTCACCCCTCCACTTT,CASSQNNSPLHF
16,TRBJ1-5,TRBV28,.,.,TGTGCCAGCAGTTTATTCTATCAATGGAGCAATCAGCCCCAGCATTTT,CASSLFYQWSNQPQHF
15,TRBJ2-7,TRBV2,TRBD1,.,TGTGCCAGCAGTGAAGTGGGGACAGGGACCTACGAGCAGTACTTC,CASSEVGTGTYEQYF
16,TRBJ2-1,TRBV5-4,TRBD2,.,TGTGCCAGCAGCGTGAGAACTAGCGGCGGGTACAATGAGCAGTTCTTC,CASSVRTSGGYNEQFF
14,TRBJ1-1,TRBV6-5,.,.,TGTGCCAGCAGTCTAATTGACAGGCACACTGAAGCTTTCTTT,CASSLIDRHTEAFF
14,TRBJ1-5,TRBV9,.,.,TGTGCCAGCAGCGTAGGGTCAGATTATCAGCCCCAGCATTTT,CASSVGSDYQPQHF
15,TRBJ2-1,TRBV4-1,TRBD2,.,TGCGCCAGCAGCCAAGATCACCTAGCGGGAGTGGGGCAGTTCTTC,CASSQDHLAGVGQFF
12,TRBJ1-2,TRBV6-5,.,.,TGTGCCAGCAGGACAGGTTCGAGAGGCTACACCTTC,CASRTGSRGYTF
15,TRBJ2-7,TRBV6-5,.,.,TGTGCCACCCCAAATTCAGCGGAAAAAACCTACGAGCAGTACTTC,CATPNSAEKTYEQYF
15,TRBJ2-5,TRBV19,.,.,TGTGCCAGTAGTAAGATAAGCGGATTACAAGAGACCCAGTACTTC,CASSKISGLQETQYF